Shown below are 13 T cell receptor beta chains from a single sample sequenced in a study of cytomegalovirus exposure and HLA in healthy donors. PCR primers comprised 60 Vbeta and 13 Jbeta primers. The method was immunoSEQ multiplex PCR; TCRdb's version includes in-frame clones alone and lacks a portion of them. The sample data list tens of thousands of clones. The material sequenced was PBMCs. All receptors come from a man in his forties or fifties in good health and CMV-seronegative.

This sequence joins TRBV5-1 and TRBJ1-1; a weak D match, TRBD1 (5 bases). V dropped 4 bases and J dropped 0 bases, with 16 bases sitting between them. CDR3 length: 16 amino acids. Germline CDR1 reads SGHRS; CDR2 reads YFSETQ. This CDR3 reads CASSSTPGLMNTEAFF. The CDR3 DNA reads as TGCGCCAGCAGCAGTACTCCAGGGCTCATGAACACTGAAGCTTTCTTT.

This chain links TRBV9 with TRBJ1-2; 12 bases are a match to TRBD1. CDR1 and CDR2 from the germline V gene are SGDLS and YYNGEE. The V gene end was trimmed by 5 bases and the J gene end by 7 bases; junction bases not matched to a gene: 6. The CDR3 length is 14 residues. The CDR3 nucleotides are TGTGCCAGCAGGACGGGGACAGGGGGCTTTGGCTACACCTTC. This encodes CASRTGTGGFGYTF.

This chain links TRBV11-3 with TRBJ2-2, with D perhaps TRBD1 (5 bases). V gave up 6 bases and J gave up 0 bases, with 8 bases separating them. Germline values: CDR1 SGHNT, CDR2 YENEEA. CDR3 length equals 14 residues. In DNA, the CDR3 is TGTGCCAGCAGGGGGCAACCGAACACCGGGGAGCTGTTTTTT. This encodes CASRGQPNTGELFF.

The rearrangement joins TRBV5-1 to TRBJ1-1; TRBD1 matches at 9 bases. In germline, CDR1 is SGHRS, CDR2 YFSETQ. J lost 3 bases, V lost 1 base, and 1 base had no gene match. CDR3 length: 14 amino acids. Here the CDR3 DNA reads TGCGCCAGCAGCTTGAGACAGGGGGACACTGAAGCTTTCTTT. This translates into CASSLRQGDTEAFF.

The rearrangement links TRBV13 to TRBJ2-2; TRBD2 matches 7 bases. Germline CDR1 reads PRHDT; CDR2 reads FYEKMQ (reference sequence). V lost 5 bases to trimming and J lost 4 bases; unmatched junction nucleotides: 10. The CDR3 spans 16 residues. The CDR3 DNA reads as TGTGCCAGCAGCCCCGGGCGGGGGAGTTTCACCGGGGAGCTGTTTTTT. It codes for CASSPGRGSFTGELFF.

The gene calls are TRBV5-1 and TRBJ2-2; TRBD2 matches 10 bases. V lost 4 bases, J lost 2 bases, and 8 bases stayed unmatched. There are 17 residues in the CDR3. The germline V gene encodes CDR1 SGHRS and CDR2 YFSETQ. The CDR3 DNA follows: TGCGCCAGCAGCATCCGAAGCGGGGGGGATAACACCGGGGAGCTGTTTTTT. The encoded protein is CASSIRSGGDNTGELFF.

V and J are TRBV5-1 and TRBJ1-1; 8 nucleotides align to TRBD1. Germline values: CDR1 SGHRS, CDR2 YFSETQ. V dropped 4 bases and J dropped 3; count of bases not matched to a gene: 14. The CDR3 runs to 17 residues. The chain's CDR3 is CASSLGVRGRMDTEAFF. In DNA, the CDR3 is TGCGCCAGCAGCCTTGGTGTCAGGGGGCGAATGGACACTGAAGCTTTCTTT.

The V and J genes are TRBV6-1 and TRBJ1-2; D gene ambiguous. V lost 8 bases, J lost 5 bases, and 9 bases lay in between. The CDR3 consists of 11 residues. Germline V gives CDR1 MNHNS, CDR2 SASEGT. CDR3 protein: CASLYEYGYTF. The DNA of the CDR3 is TGTGCCAGCCTGTATGAGTATGGCTACACCTTC.

The chain is built from TRBV7-2 and TRBJ2-3; TRBD1 matches at 9 bases. V trimming: 2 bases; J trimming: 6 bases; junction bases outside the gene matches: 6. Germline V lookup: CDR1 SGHTA, CDR2 FQGNSA. The CDR3 totals 15 residues. CDR3: CASSLLGQGVDTQYF. CDR3 in DNA: TGTGCCAGCAGCTTATTGGGACAGGGTGTTGATACGCAGTATTTT.

The chain combines TRBV30 with TRBJ2-7; the match to TRBD1 covers 8 bases. V shed 1 base, J shed 9 bases, and the junction held 11 bases outside the gene matches. From germline, CDR1 is GTSNPN and CDR2 SVGIG (reference sequence). The CDR3 runs to 14 residues. The CDR3 DNA follows: TGTGCCTGGAGTGGGACAGGGTTGGCCCAGGTGCAGTACTTC. Amino acid sequence: CAWSGTGLAQVQYF. The complete variable domain, with remaining parts taken from reference TRBV30 and TRBJ2-7, reads SQTIHQWPATLVQPVGSPLSLECTVEGTSNPNLYWYRQAAGRGLQLLFYSVGIGQISSEVPQNLSASRPQDRQFILSSKKLLLSDSGFYLCAWSGTGLAQVQYFGPGTRLTVT.

For the CDR3, the DNA is TGTGCCAGCAGTTACCACAGGGTGGACACCGGGGAGCTGTTTTTT. It yields the protein CASSYHRVDTGELFF. The chain carries TRBV6-5 and TRBJ2-2; weak D call: TRBD1 (6 bases). The CDR3 length is 15 residues. Trimming took 2 bases from V and 3 from J, leaving 10 bases between them. Germline CDR1 and CDR2: MNHEY and SVGAGI.

The rearrangement uses TRBV10-3 and TRBJ2-1; perhaps TRBD2 as D (7 bases). Trimming took 8 bases from V and 7 from J, leaving 21 bases between them. The CDR3 contains 15 residues. Germline loops: CDR1 ENHRY, CDR2 SYGVKD. CDR3 sequence reads: CAIGPSRGAFNEQFF. The CDR3 DNA reads TGTGCCATCGGACCTTCACGGGGGGCTTTTAATGAGCAGTTCTTC.

The gene calls are TRBV5-1 and TRBJ2-5, with D tentatively TRBD2 (7 bases). Germline V gene sequence: CDR1 SGHRS, CDR2 YFSETQ. Between the trimmed V and J ends, which lost 3 bases and 4 bases, there was a span of 16 bases. The CDR3 extends over 15 amino acids. Here the CDR3 DNA reads TGCGCCAGCAGCTCCAGCCCGGGGGGCGTAGAGACCCAGTACTTC. It specifies CASSSSPGGVETQYF.